These T cell receptor beta chains were read from a single sample in a study of blood T cell repertoires in COVID-19. TCRdb keeps only in-frame clones here, not all; method: immunoSEQ multiplex PCR. Seen here are 300,000 to 350,000 clones, roughly 90% observed once, and the top ten hold approximately 4%. Sequencing was carried out using PBMCs or T cells enriched from blood (not recorded which). The source of these receptors is a woman aged 18-29 years with acute COVID-19. The CDR3 runs from the conserved cysteine through the conserved F or W. A D gene is named only where the DNA matches it firmly. Rows may omit the clone size; those that give it use once, few, many or a size class.

j_call clone_size v_call cdr3_length d_call cdr3_nt cdr3_aa
TRBJ1-2 - TRBV28 14 - TGTGCCAGCAGTTTATATGCAGGGACTTATGGCTACACCTTC CASSLYAGTYGYTF
TRBJ2-3 - TRBV20-1 14 - TGCAGTGCTAGTGTCCAGCGGGGCACAGATACGCAGTATTTT CSASVQRGTDTQYF
TRBJ2-6 - TRBV4-1 18 - TGCGCCAGCAGCCAAGAAGTCAGGGCGTACACCGGGGCCAACGTCCTGACTTTC CASSQEVRAYTGANVLTF
TRBJ2-4 - TRBV19 15 TRBD1 TGTGCCAGTAGTGAAACAGGGGGTCGCAAAAACATTCAGTACTTC CASSETGGRKNIQYF
TRBJ2-5 - TRBV5-1 12 - TGCGCCAGCAGCGCACTAACAGAGACCCAGTACTTC CASSALTETQYF
TRBJ2-2 - TRBV10-3 15 TRBD1 TGTGCCATCAAGGGACAGGGGGCGAACACCGGGGAGCTGTTTTTT CAIKGQGANTGELFF
TRBJ2-1 - TRBV20-1 14 TRBD2 TGCAGTGCTAGTCCACTAGCGGGATTCGATGAGCAGTTCTTC CSASPLAGFDEQFF
TRBJ1-2 - TRBV9 16 - TGTGCCAGCAGCGCCCAACCCCTCACAGGTCCTAGAGGCTACACCTTC CASSAQPLTGPRGYTF
TRBJ1-2 - TRBV29-1 15 - TGCAGCTTTACATCGGGTGTTAATCCTAACTATGGCTACACCTTC CSFTSGVNPNYGYTF
TRBJ2-5 once TRBV28 11 - TGTGCCAGCAGTTTACGAGAGACCCAGTACTTC CASSLRETQYF
TRBJ1-5 - TRBV6-5 13 TRBD1 TGTGCCAGCCGTCGACAGGGAGGCCAGCCCCAGCATTTT CASRRQGGQPQHF
TRBJ2-7 - TRBV7-7 15 TRBD1 TGTGCTAGCAGCTTAGGACAGGGTCCGACCTACGAGCAGTACTTC CASSLGQGPTYEQYF
TRBJ1-2 - TRBV5-1 17 TRBD1 TGCGCCAGCAGCTTGACAGTACCTGGACAGGGGGCTCGGGGCTACACCTTC CASSLTVPGQGARGYTF
TRBJ2-7 - TRBV11-2 11 - TGTGCCAGCAGCTCAGCGGTCGAGCAGTACTTC CASSSAVEQYF
TRBJ2-1 - TRBV27 20 TRBD2 TGTGCCAGCAGTTTCGCCGGGACTAGCGGGAGCGAAGTTCGCTCCGGTGAGCAGTTCTTC CASSFAGTSGSEVRSGEQFF
TRBJ1-2 few TRBV5-6 13 - TGTGCCAGCAGCTTGGGGCTAGGGGAAGGCTACACCTTC CASSLGLGEGYTF
TRBJ1-1 - TRBV13 14 - TGTGCCAGTAACCTAGGGACTTCCAACACTGAAGCTTTCTTT CASNLGTSNTEAFF
TRBJ1-2 few TRBV7-3 15 TRBD1 TGTGCCAGCAGCCCCAGGGGGTCCACTAACTATGGCTACACCTTC CASSPRGSTNYGYTF
TRBJ2-3 - TRBV5-1 17 TRBD2 TGCGCCAGCAGCACCGGACTAGCGGGAGGTTGGACAGATACGCAGTATTTT CASSTGLAGGWTDTQYF
TRBJ1-2 - TRBV28 16 TRBD1 TGTGCCAGCAGTTTGCCCCAGGGGGCAAGGGGCTATGGCTACACCTTC CASSLPQGARGYGYTF